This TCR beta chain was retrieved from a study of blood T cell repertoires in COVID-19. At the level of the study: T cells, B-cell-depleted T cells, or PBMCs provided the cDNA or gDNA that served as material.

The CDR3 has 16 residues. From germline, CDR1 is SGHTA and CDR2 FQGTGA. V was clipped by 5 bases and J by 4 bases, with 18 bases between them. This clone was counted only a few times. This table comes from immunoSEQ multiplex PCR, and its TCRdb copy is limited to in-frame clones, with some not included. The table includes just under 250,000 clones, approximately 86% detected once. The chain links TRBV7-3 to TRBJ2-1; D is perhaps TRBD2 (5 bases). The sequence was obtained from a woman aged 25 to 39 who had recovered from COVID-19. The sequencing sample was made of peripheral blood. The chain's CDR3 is CASSPAVRVSYNEQFF. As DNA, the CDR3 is TGTGCCAGCAGCCCAGCGGTCCGGGTCTCTTACAATGAGCAGTTCTTC.